This entry lists 28 T cell receptor beta chains sequenced from one sample in a study of CXCR3-negative and CXCR3-positive naive CD8 T cells. Findings of the study overall: CXCR3-positive naive cells carried more hydrophobic TRB CDR3s than CXCR3-negative ones.

5' RACE that incorporated UMI labels was used to prepare the TRB cDNA libraries. TCRdb re-called the 5' RACE reads and shows each CDR3 protein once, DNA omitted. The table for this sample gives about 140,000 distinct CDR3 sequences. Their antigens are not known. Sequencing was performed on naive CXCR3+ CD8+ T cells from blood. Subset denoted: CD45RO-CCR7+CD27+CD95- naive CD8+ T cells expressing CXCR3 (TNR3+). These receptors originate from a human donor in good health. Some clones in this sample may be carry-over from other donors' samples.

The CDR3 sequence: CASSLITGGQETQYF. This chain links TRBV7-9 with TRBJ2-5; the D call from TCRdb, TRBD1, cannot be confirmed without DNA. CDR3 length: 15 residues. CDR1 SEHNR and CDR2 FQNEAQ come from the germline V gene (reference sequence).

The chain joins TRBV15 to TRBJ2-7; TCRdb lists TRBD2, though no DNA is available to test this call. This CDR3 is 16 amino acids long. Germline-derived CDR1 and CDR2 are LNHNV and YYDKDF (reference sequence). CDR3 in amino acids: CATSRHSGKGIYEQYF.

The V call is TRBV4-1, the J call TRBJ2-5; no DNA is available, so the TRBD2 call from TCRdb remains unchecked. From germline, CDR1 is MGHRA and CDR2 YSYEKL. This CDR3 spans 16 amino acids. The CDR3 here is CASSQDKLAGAETQYF.

The chain couples TRBV27 to TRBJ2-7; without DNA, the TCRdb call of TRBD1 cannot be checked. The CDR3 spans 15 residues. Germline loops: CDR1 MNHEY, CDR2 SMNVEV (reference sequence). The CDR3 protein is CASSLTGTAAYEQYF.

V and J are TRBV28 and TRBJ2-7; as DNA is missing, the TRBD2 call by TCRdb cannot be tested. CDR1 is MDHEN, CDR2 SYDVKM, per germline. CDR3 length: 16 amino acids. CDR3 loop: CASSLYSVGGRGEQYF.

The rearrangement uses TRBV28 and TRBJ1-6; checking the TCRdb D call of TRBD1 is not possible without DNA. This CDR3 contains 15 residues. Germline CDR1 is MDHEN and CDR2 is SYDVKM. The CDR3 sequence: CASSPWDGDNSPLHF.

The chain employs TRBV20-1 and TRBJ2-1; TCRdb names TRBD1, which stays unverified in the absence of DNA. The length of the CDR3 is 15 residues. The germline gives CDR1 DFQATT, CDR2 SNEGSKA (reference sequence). The CDR3 sequence: CSARPWDREGNEQFF.

The V gene is TRBV5-1, the J gene TRBJ2-1; no DNA is available, so the TRBD2 call from TCRdb remains unchecked. This CDR3 is 16 amino acids long. The germline V gene encodes CDR1 SGHRS and CDR2 YFSETQ. CDR3 region: CASSPEGLGSDNEQFF.

The rearrangement links TRBV3-1 to TRBJ2-6. CDR3 length: 17 amino acids. Germline CDR1 LGHDT, CDR2 YNNKEL (reference sequence). CDR3 residues: CASSQEESLSGANVLTF.

The rearrangement uses TRBV10-2 and TRBJ2-3; TCRdb designates TRBD2, a call that cannot be tested without DNA. CDR1 is WSHSY and CDR2 is SAAADI in the germline V gene. The CDR3 spans 15 residues. CDR3 protein: CASSEEAGSTDTQYF.

The CDR3 loop is CSARRGEPLVTYEQYF. The V gene is TRBV20-1, the J gene TRBJ2-7; no DNA is available, so the TRBD1 call from TCRdb remains unchecked. CDR3 length: 16 amino acids. Germline-derived CDR1 and CDR2 are DFQATT and SNEGSKA (reference sequence).

The V gene is TRBV7-9, the J gene TRBJ1-2. Germline CDR1 and CDR2: SEHNR and FQNEAQ (reference sequence). This CDR3 contains 15 residues. The CDR3 protein is CASSSLPSEDYGYTF.

This chain uses TRBV20-1 with TRBJ1-1; with no DNA, the TCRdb D assignment of TRBD1 cannot be verified. This CDR3 is built from 13 residues. Per the germline V gene, CDR1 is DFQATT and CDR2 is SNEGSKA (reference sequence). The CDR3 spells CSARPRGDTEAFF.

The chain joins TRBV29-1 to TRBJ2-1; TCRdb's D gene call, TRBD2, goes unchecked for lack of DNA. Germline V lookup: CDR1 SQVTM, CDR2 ANQGSEA. The CDR3 extends over 13 amino acids. CDR3 residues: CSVGGLAANEQFF.

The rearrangement joins TRBV4-3 to TRBJ2-1; TCRdb calls TRBD2, which cannot be checked without DNA. Germline V gene data show CDR1 as LGHNA and CDR2 as YSLEER. The CDR3 has 19 amino acids. The CDR3 protein is CASSQVRELAGAYYNEQFF.

The CDR3 reads CASSLILMDREVAEAFF. V usage is TRBV28 and J usage is TRBJ1-1; checking the TCRdb D call of TRBD1 is not possible without DNA. The CDR3 length is 17 residues. In germline, CDR1 is MDHEN, CDR2 SYDVKM.

The chain couples TRBV6-2 or TRBV6-3 to TRBJ2-1; TCRdb names TRBD2, which stays unverified in the absence of DNA. Germline CDR1 and CDR2: MNHEY and SVGEGT. The CDR3 loop spans 15 amino acids. The CDR3 loop is CASSTPVVAGNEQFF.

The rearrangement links TRBV28 to TRBJ2-3; the D call from TCRdb, TRBD2, cannot be confirmed without DNA. Germline V gene data show CDR1 as MDHEN and CDR2 as SYDVKM. This CDR3 is built from 15 residues. The chain's CDR3 is CASRRLARSTDTQYF.

The chain is built from TRBV12-3 or TRBV12-4 and TRBJ1-2; the TRBD1 assignment by TCRdb is unverifiable without DNA. The CDR3 extends over 13 amino acids. This chain's CDR3 is CASSPGLHYGYTF.

This CDR3 is CAGSFPMGDRGSNEQFF. The chain is built from TRBV5-6 and TRBJ2-1; as DNA is missing, the TRBD1 call by TCRdb cannot be tested. Germline assignment: CDR1 SGHDT and CDR2 YYEEEE. The CDR3 is 17 residues long.

The chain recombines TRBV27 with TRBJ2-7; TCRdb indicates TRBD2, and absent DNA this call remains unverified. This CDR3 has 12 residues. The V gene's germline CDR1 is MNHEY and CDR2 SMNVEV (reference sequence). CDR3 amino acids: CASSGAPYEQYF.

V and J are TRBV29-1 and TRBJ2-3. From germline, CDR1 is SQVTM and CDR2 ANQGSEA. The CDR3 sequence is 12 residues long. The CDR3 spells CSVAADTDTQYF.

V and J are TRBV2 and TRBJ2-7. CDR1 is SNHLY, CDR2 FYNNEI, per germline. The CDR3 is 12 amino acids. CDR3 region: CASRDSIYEQYF.

This chain uses TRBV9 with TRBJ2-7; the D gene TCRdb calls, TRBD1, cannot be checked with no DNA. CDR1 is SGDLS and CDR2 is YYNGEE in the germline V gene. CDR3 length equals 12 residues. CDR3 amino acids: CASSVDTGEQYF.

V is TRBV12-3 or TRBV12-4 and J is TRBJ2-6; the TCRdb D gene call, TRBD1, has no DNA to confirm it. The CDR3 is made up of 18 amino acids. CDR3 sequence reads: CASSFRTGGGSGANVLTF.

The V call is TRBV28, the J call TRBJ1-5; TCRdb reports TRBD1, a call that lacks DNA to check it against. The CDR3 is 16 residues long. CDR1 and CDR2 (germline): MDHEN, SYDVKM. CDR3 amino acids: CASSLTGDNSNQPQHF.

The genes are TRBV7-6 and TRBJ2-7; TCRdb's assignment of TRBD2 cannot be checked, as there is no DNA. Looked up from germline, CDR1 is SGHVS and CDR2 is FNYEAQ. This CDR3 comprises 17 residues. CDR3: CASSPGTSGPYSYEQYF.

The chain is built from TRBV29-1 and TRBJ1-2. The V gene's germline CDR1 is SQVTM and CDR2 ANQGSEA. The CDR3 consists of 13 residues. CDR3: CSVVPGFNYGYTF.